The TCR beta chain described here comes from a study of cytomegalovirus exposure and HLA in healthy donors. CDR1 is SGHTA, CDR2 FQGNSA, per germline. V was trimmed by 1 base and J by 8 bases, leaving 12 bases between them. This CDR3 spans 14 amino acids. Comments on this clone: The target antigen is unknown.

With 60 Vbeta and 13 Jbeta primers, the PCR was carried out. TCRdb keeps only in-frame clones here, not all; method: immunoSEQ multiplex PCR. The sample lists 120,000 to 150,000 clones; 72% were seen once. Regarding the study as a whole: What TCR beta sequences reportedly achieved was accurate prediction of HLA-A and HLA-B alleles in most subjects. A later analysis linked a missense variant in DCLRE1C to the trimming of TCR beta V and J genes.

This TCR derives from a man aged 35 to 55 in good health and CMV-seronegative. Sequencing was done on a sample of PBMCs. V is TRBV7-2 and J is TRBJ2-1, with D possibly TRBD2 on 5 matching bases. The CDR3 DNA sequence: TGTGCCAGCAGCTTAGTCCGGCTAGCCCATGAGCAGTTCTTC. As protein: CASSLVRLAHEQFF.